This T cell receptor beta chain was captured by sequencing in a study of beta chain features in type 1 diabetes. Study-wide findings and caveats: Healthy donors had naive, central memory and Treg TCRB repertoires that appeared less similar than those seen among patients. Within each of all four CD4+ subsets, Type 1 diabetes patients had TCRB CDR3s that were moderately but significantly shorter. Insertions at VDJ junctions were less frequent in type 1 diabetes patients. These patients also deleted more nucleotides at the same junctions.

This CDR3 region has 17 residues. Germline values: CDR1 KGHSH, CDR2 LQKENI. V was clipped by 0 bases and J by 4 bases; unmatched bases: 11. On this clone itself: What it binds is not known.

Each of the CD4+ naive, central memory, regulatory and stem cell-like memory populations was sorted via CD45RO/CCR7/CD25/CD127/CD95/CD27. What was sequenced were expressed TCRB transcripts, since all of the isolated RNA had been reverse transcribed. Only in-frame clones appear in the TCRdb table, and some are missing; sequencing was by immunoSEQ multiplex PCR. The repertoire holds hundreds of thousands of clones, with roughly an eighth as singletons. Sequencing was carried out using naive CD4+ T cells from blood. This sequence was found in a man aged 18-30 years with type 1 diabetes. The chain employs TRBV18 and TRBJ2-5, with TRBD2 matching over 7 bases. The DNA of the CDR3 is TGTGCCAGCTCACCACCGGGGAGGGAAGGAGTTTCAGAGACCCAGTACTTC. This translates into CASSPPGREGVSETQYF.